A single sample gave rise to the 13 T cell receptor beta chains below, sequenced in a study of T-cell memory formation after mild COVID-19. From the 5' RACE reads, TCRdb called clonotypes with MiXCR, one entry per CDR3 protein. The data show some 180,000 distinct CDR3 sequences, 15% to 20% seen once. Sequenced material: PBMCs or a T cell subset sorted from them (not recorded which). The receptors shown here come from a man younger than 35 who had mild COVID-19 (a few samples of this study predate the infection). Cell type and time point are not known.

The chain has TRBV5-1 and TRBJ2-4, with 10 bases identical to TRBD1. Germline-derived CDR1 and CDR2 are SGHRS and YFSETQ. Trimming took 0 bases from V and 6 from J; bases not matched to a gene: 3. The CDR3 has 15 residues. The CDR3 coding sequence is TGCGCCAGCAGCTTGGAGGGGACAGGGGCAAACATTCAGTACTTC. It is translated as CASSLEGTGANIQYF.

By sample fraction, this clonotype is medium-sized (0.01 to 0.1%). CDR3: CSVEAGAGTRTDTQYF. Here the CDR3 DNA reads TGCAGCGTTGAAGCGGGGGCAGGAACCCGCACAGATACGCAGTATTTT. The chain recombines TRBV29-1 with TRBJ2-3; D is possibly TRBD1 or TRBD2 (6 bases each). CDR1 and CDR2 from the germline V gene are SQVTM and ANQGSEA. This CDR3 spans 16 amino acids. Trimming cost V 1 base and J 1 base, with 15 bases left between them.

This clonotype turned up a few times. CDR3 nucleotide sequence: TGTGCCAGCAGTTCCAGGATCAATCAGCCCCAGCATTTT. Translating it yields CASSSRINQPQHF. The V gene is TRBV12-3 or TRBV12-4, the J gene TRBJ1-5; D call uncertain. Trimming removed 4 bases from V and 3 bases from J, with 7 bases in between. CDR3 length equals 13 residues.

This clonotype was counted ten times or more. V usage is TRBV7-2 and J usage is TRBJ2-7; tentative D call: TRBD2 (6 bases). The CDR3 contains 14 residues. From germline, CDR1 is SGHTA and CDR2 FQGNSA. Deletions cut 5 bases from V and 7 bases from J, with 18 bases between. This CDR3 reads CASSRRDLWGEQYF. The CDR3 region has the DNA TGTGCCAGCAGCCGGAGGGACCTCTGGGGAGAGCAGTACTTC.

The chain uses TRBV10-3 and TRBJ2-4, with 9 bases identical to TRBD2. Germline V gives CDR1 ENHRY, CDR2 SYGVKD. The CDR3 totals 16 residues. V lost 10 bases and J lost 0; bases outside the gene matches: 10. CDR3 bases: TGTGCCACCCTTCCGAGCGGGGGGTTAGCCAAAAACATTCAGTACTTC. Protein sequence: CATLPSGGLAKNIQYF.

The genes are TRBV5-1 and TRBJ2-1; D is ambiguous. From germline, CDR1 is SGHRS and CDR2 YFSETQ. The CDR3 contains 16 residues. Trimming left V 4 bases short and J 3 bases short, with 17 bases between. CDR3 sequence reads: CASSPNLGRVYNEQFF. In DNA form, the CDR3 reads TGCGCCAGCAGCCCCAATTTGGGTAGGGTCTACAATGAGCAGTTCTTC.

This rearrangement joins TRBV11-2 to TRBJ2-1, with D tentatively TRBD1 (6 bases). Germline-derived CDR1 and CDR2 are SGHAT and FQNNGV. Trimming removed 5 bases from V and 5 bases from J, with 10 bases in between. This CDR3 comprises 13 residues. The CDR3 protein is CASSRTDNNEQFF. The CDR3 DNA sequence: TGTGCCAGCAGCCGGACAGATAACAATGAGCAGTTCTTC.

This clonotype has a count of ten or more. V gene TRBV4-1 combines with J gene TRBJ2-3, with D unresolved. The CDR3 length is 16 residues. V lost 3 bases and J 6 bases, leaving 19 bases between the germline ends. Germline CDR1 MGHRA, CDR2 YSYEKL. CDR3: CASSHLGRARMDTQYF. CDR3 sequence (DNA): TGCGCCAGCAGCCACCTCGGACGTGCGCGGATGGATACGCAGTATTTT.

This clonotype was counted a few times. V gene TRBV6-6 combines with J gene TRBJ2-1; 7 bases fit TRBD2. The CDR3 runs 14 residues. Losses at the gene ends were 2 bases for V and 8 bases for J; bases not matched to a gene: 6. Germline CDR1 MNHNY, CDR2 SVGAGI (reference sequence). CDR3 DNA: TGTGCCAGCAGTTACCGGGCGGGGGTGGATGAGCAGTTCTTC. Amino acids: CASSYRAGVDEQFF.

This clonotype came up a few times. This chain uses TRBV7-6 with TRBJ1-2; 10 bases match TRBD1. The V gene end was trimmed by 5 bases and the J gene end by 3 bases; junction bases not matched to a gene: 6. Looked up from germline, CDR1 is SGHVS and CDR2 is FNYEAQ. The CDR3 sequence is 15 residues long. CDR3 residues: CASSPRQGADYGYTF. The CDR3 DNA sequence: TGTGCCAGCAGCCCAAGACAGGGGGCCGACTATGGCTACACCTTC.

The chain recombines TRBV11-2 with TRBJ2-2; 7 bases align to TRBD1. J lost 3 bases, V lost 4 bases, and 8 bases had no gene match. The CDR3 runs to 16 residues. Germline V gives CDR1 SGHAT, CDR2 FQNNGV. CDR3 in DNA: TGTGCCAGCAGCTCAATACAGGGGCAGGACACCGGGGAGCTGTTTTTT. Its protein is CASSSIQGQDTGELFF.

V and J are TRBV20-1 and TRBJ1-4; a possible D gene is TRBD1 (5 bases). Germline assignment: CDR1 DFQATT and CDR2 SNEGSKA (reference sequence). This CDR3 has 13 residues. V was cut by 5 bases and J by 7 bases, with 14 bases left in between. CDR3 DNA: TGCAGTGCTGGGCAACCCGGGGCTGAAAAACTGTTTTTT. This translates into CSAGQPGAEKLFF.

This clonotype appeared a few times. This CDR3 reads CASSPPGQAGNYGYTF. Here the CDR3 DNA reads TGTGCCAGCTCACCACCCGGACAGGCTGGGAATTATGGCTACACCTTC. The rearrangement links TRBV18 to TRBJ1-2; TRBD1 agrees at 7 bases. Trimming at V came to 0 bases and at J to 5 bases, leaving 9 bases not matched to a gene. The CDR3 is made up of 16 amino acids. Germline V gives CDR1 KGHSH, CDR2 LQKENI.